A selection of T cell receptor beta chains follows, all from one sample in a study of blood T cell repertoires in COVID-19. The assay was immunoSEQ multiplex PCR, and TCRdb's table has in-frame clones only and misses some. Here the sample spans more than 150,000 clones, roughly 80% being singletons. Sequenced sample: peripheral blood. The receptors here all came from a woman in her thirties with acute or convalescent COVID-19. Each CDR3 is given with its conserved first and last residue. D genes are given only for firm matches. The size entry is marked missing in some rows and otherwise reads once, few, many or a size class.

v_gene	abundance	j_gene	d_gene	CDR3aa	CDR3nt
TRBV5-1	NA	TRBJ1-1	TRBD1	CASSRRLDRVDTEAFF	TGCGCCAGCAGCCGCCGATTGGACAGGGTAGATACTGAAGCTTTCTTT
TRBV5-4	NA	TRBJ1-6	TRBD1	CASSFNRDSGPLHF	TGTGCCAGCAGTTTTAACCGGGACAGTGGACCCCTCCACTTT
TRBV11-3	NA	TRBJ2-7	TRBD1	CASSPPPGTGIGSYEQYF	TGTGCCAGCAGCCCGCCTCCCGGGACAGGGATCGGCAGCTACGAGCAGTACTTC
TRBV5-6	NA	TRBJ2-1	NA	CASSLIGEQFF	TGTGCCAGCAGCTTGATCGGTGAGCAGTTCTTC
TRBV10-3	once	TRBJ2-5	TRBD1	CAIRGGPRETQYF	TGTGCCATCAGAGGGGGCCCCCGGGAGACCCAGTACTTC
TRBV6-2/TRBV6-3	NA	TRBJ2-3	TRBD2	CASSSPPYSAGGADTQYF	TGTGCCAGCAGTTCCCCGCCCTATTCAGCGGGAGGGGCAGATACGCAGTATTTT
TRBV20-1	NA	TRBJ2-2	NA	CSGRNTGELFF	TGCAGTGGCAGGAACACCGGGGAGCTGTTTTTT
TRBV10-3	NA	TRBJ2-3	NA	CAISVLVAGGDTQYF	TGTGCCATCAGTGTTTTAGTAGCCGGCGGGGATACGCAGTATTTT
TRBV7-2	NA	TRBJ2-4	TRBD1	CASSPRTGSKNIQYF	TGTGCCAGCAGCCCTCGGACAGGGAGCAAAAACATTCAGTACTTC
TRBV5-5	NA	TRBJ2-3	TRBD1	CASSKRQGGGTDTQYF	TGTGCCAGCAGCAAAAGACAGGGTGGCGGCACAGATACGCAGTATTTT
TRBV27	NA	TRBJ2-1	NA	CASSVTAYNEQFF	TGTGCCAGCAGTGTAACAGCCTACAATGAGCAGTTCTTC